This TCR beta chain emerged from a study of T cells in Graves' hyperthyroidism and ophthalmopathy. On the study more broadly: Peripheral blood was collected at initial diagnosis, before any treatment.

Trimming took 8 bases from V and 8 from J, leaving 12 bases between them. The CDR3 sequence is 11 residues long. A few counts support this clonotype. What it binds is unknown. Study observations and caveats: Blood also showed most of the thyroid clonotypes that were expanded above 0.001.

The TCR beta CDR3 regions underwent amplification using RNA transcripts as the source. The study used the HTBI primer set for a first-round RT-PCR of the TCR CDR3. TCRdb recomputed calls from the multiplex PCR reads with MiXCR, one row per CDR3 protein. The data hold a few hundred thousand distinct CDR3 sequences, with less than 25% observed a single time. Sequencing was performed on blood. The TCR comes from a man aged 18 to 35 with Graves' hyperthyroidism. V usage is TRBV12-3 or TRBV12-4 and J usage is TRBJ1-1; unclear D gene. The CDR3 DNA reads as TGTGCCAGCTATTGGGGAGGGGAAGCTTTCTTT. It translates to CASYWGGEAFF.